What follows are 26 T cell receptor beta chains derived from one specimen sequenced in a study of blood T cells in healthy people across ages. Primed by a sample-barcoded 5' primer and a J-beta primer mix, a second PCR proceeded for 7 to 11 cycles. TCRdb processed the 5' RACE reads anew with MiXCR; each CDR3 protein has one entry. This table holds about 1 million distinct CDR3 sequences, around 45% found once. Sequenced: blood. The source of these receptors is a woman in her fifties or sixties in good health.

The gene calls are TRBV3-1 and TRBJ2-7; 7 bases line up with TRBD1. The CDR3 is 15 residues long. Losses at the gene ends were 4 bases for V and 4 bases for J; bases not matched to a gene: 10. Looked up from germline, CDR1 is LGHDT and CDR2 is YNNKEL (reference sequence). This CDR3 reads CASSLRPGQLYEQYF. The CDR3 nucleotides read TGTGCCAGCAGCCTAAGACCGGGACAGCTATACGAGCAGTACTTC.

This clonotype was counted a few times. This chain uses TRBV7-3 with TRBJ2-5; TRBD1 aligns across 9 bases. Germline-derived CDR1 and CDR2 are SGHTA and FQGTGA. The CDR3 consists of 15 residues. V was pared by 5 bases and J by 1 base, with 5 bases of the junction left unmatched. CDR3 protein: CASSRGQGPQETQYF. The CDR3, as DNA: TGTGCCAGCAGCCGCGGACAGGGGCCCCAAGAGACCCAGTACTTC.

CDR3 in DNA: TGCAGTGCTAGAGACCAAGGGCGGAGGGAGACCCAGTACTTC. Translating it yields CSARDQGRRETQYF. The gene calls are TRBV20-1 and TRBJ2-5; TRBD2 might be the D (5 bases). Trimming left V 0 bases short and J 5 bases short, with 13 bases between. This CDR3 has 14 residues. CDR1 is DFQATT, CDR2 SNEGSKA, per germline (reference sequence).

The CDR3 bases are TGTGCCAGCAGCGTAGTTGTTAGCGCCTACGAGCAGTACTTC. Its translation is CASSVVVSAYEQYF. This rearrangement joins TRBV9 to TRBJ2-7, with TRBD2 as a possible D gene (5 bases). The V gene lost 0 bases and the J gene lost 2 bases, with 9 bases spanning the gap. CDR3 length: 14 residues. Germline values: CDR1 SGDLS, CDR2 YYNGEE.

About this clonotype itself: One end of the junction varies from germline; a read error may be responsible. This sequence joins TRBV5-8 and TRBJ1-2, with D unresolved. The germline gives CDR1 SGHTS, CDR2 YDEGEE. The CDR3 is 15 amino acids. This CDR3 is CASSLLGGGSYGHTF. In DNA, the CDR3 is TGTGCCAGCAGCTTGCTGGGCGGTGGGAGCTATGGCCACACCTTC.

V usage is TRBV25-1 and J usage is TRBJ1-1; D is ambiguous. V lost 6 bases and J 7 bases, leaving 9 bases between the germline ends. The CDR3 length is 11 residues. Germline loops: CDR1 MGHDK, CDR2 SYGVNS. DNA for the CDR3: TGTGCCAGCAGCAGACTGAATGAAGCTTTCTTT. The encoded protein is CASSRLNEAFF.

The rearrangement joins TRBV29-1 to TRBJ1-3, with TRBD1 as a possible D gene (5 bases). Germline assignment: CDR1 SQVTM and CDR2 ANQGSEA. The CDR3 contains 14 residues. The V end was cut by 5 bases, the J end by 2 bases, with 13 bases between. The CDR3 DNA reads TGCAGCGTTCAAACAGGAGGAACTGGAAACACCATATATTTT. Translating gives CSVQTGGTGNTIYF.

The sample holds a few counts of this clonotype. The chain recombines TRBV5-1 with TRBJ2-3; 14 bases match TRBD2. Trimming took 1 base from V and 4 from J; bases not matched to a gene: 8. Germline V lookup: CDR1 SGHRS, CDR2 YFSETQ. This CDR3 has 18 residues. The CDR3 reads CASSLWGTSGSISDTQYF. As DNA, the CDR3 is TGCGCCAGCAGCTTGTGGGGGACTAGCGGGAGTATCTCAGATACGCAGTATTTT.

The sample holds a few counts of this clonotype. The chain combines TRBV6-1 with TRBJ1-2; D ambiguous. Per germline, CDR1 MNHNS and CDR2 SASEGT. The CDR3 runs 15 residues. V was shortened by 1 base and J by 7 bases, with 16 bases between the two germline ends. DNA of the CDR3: TGTGCCAGCAGTGAAGGACTCTCCGGGCCCTTTGGCTACACCTTC. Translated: CASSEGLSGPFGYTF.

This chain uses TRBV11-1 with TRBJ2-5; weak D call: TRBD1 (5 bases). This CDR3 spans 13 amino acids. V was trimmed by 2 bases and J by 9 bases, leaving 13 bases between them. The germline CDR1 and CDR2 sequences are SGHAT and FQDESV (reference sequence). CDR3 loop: CASSLRQLGAQYF. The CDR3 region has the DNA TGTGCCAGCAGCTTAAGGCAGCTAGGGGCCCAGTACTTC. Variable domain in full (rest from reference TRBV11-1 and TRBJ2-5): EAEVAQSPRYKITEKSQAVAFWCDPISGHATLYWYRQILGQGPELLVQFQDESVVDDSQLPKDRFSAERLKGVDSTLKIQPAELGDSAMYLCASSLRQLGAQYFGPGTRLLVL.

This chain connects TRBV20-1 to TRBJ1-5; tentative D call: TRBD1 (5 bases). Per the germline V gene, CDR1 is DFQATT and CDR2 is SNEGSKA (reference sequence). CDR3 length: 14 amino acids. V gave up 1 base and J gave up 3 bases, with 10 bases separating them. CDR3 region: CSARVGADNQPQHF. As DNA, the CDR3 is TGCAGTGCTAGAGTCGGGGCAGACAATCAGCCCCAGCATTTT.

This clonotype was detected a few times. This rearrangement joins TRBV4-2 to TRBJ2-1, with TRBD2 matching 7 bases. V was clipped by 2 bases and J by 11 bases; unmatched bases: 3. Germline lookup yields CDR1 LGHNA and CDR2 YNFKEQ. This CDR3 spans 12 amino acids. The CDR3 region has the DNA TGTGCCAGCAGCCAACTAGCGGAGCAGCAGTTCTTC. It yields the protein CASSQLAEQQFF.

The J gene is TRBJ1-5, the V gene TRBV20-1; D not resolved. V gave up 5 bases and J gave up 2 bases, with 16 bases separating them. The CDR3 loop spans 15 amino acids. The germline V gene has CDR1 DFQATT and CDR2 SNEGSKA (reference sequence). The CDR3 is CSAAESLRGNQPQHF. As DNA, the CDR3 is TGCAGTGCTGCGGAGAGCTTGAGGGGCAATCAGCCCCAGCATTTT.

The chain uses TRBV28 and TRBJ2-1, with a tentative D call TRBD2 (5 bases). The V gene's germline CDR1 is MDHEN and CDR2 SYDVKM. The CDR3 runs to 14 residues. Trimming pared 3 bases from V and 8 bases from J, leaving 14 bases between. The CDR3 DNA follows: TGTGCCAGCAGTTTGATCTCCCGGCGGGATGAGCAGTTCTTC. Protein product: CASSLISRRDEQFF.

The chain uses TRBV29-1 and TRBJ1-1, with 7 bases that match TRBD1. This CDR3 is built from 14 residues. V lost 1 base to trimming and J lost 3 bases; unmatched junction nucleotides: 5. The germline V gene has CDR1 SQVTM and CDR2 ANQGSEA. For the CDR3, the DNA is TGCAGCGTTGAAGTACAGGGGACCTACACTGAAGCTTTCTTT. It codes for CSVEVQGTYTEAFF.

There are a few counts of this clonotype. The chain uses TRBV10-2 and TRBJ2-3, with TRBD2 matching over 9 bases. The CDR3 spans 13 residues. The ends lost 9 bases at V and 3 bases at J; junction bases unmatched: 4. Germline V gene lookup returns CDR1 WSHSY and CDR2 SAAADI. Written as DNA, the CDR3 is TGCGCCAGAGCTAGCGGGACGACAGATACGCAGTATTTT. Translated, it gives CARASGTTDTQYF.

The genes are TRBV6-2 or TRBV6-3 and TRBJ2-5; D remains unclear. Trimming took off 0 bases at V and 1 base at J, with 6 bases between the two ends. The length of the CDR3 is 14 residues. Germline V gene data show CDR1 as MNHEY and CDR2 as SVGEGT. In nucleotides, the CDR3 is TGTGCCAGCAGTTACTCGGGCCTCCAAGAGACCCAGTACTTC. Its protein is CASSYSGLQETQYF.

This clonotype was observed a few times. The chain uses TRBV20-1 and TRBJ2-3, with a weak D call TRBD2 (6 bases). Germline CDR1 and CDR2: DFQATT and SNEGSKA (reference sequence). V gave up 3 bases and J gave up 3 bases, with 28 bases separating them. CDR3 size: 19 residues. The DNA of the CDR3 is TGCAGTGCTAGCACCCGAGGGGACGCGTCGGTCGGGGGAACAGATACGCAGTATTTT. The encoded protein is CSASTRGDASVGGTDTQYF.

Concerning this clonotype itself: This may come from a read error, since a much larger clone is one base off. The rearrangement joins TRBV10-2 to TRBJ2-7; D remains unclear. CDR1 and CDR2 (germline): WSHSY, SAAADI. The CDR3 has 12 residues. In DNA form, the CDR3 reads TGCGCCAGCAGTGACCAAGGCTACGGGCAGTACTTC. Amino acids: CASSDQGYGQYF.

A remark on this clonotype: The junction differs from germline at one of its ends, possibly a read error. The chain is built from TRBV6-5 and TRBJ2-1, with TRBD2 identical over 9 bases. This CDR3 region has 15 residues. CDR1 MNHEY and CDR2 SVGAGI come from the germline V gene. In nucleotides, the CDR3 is TGTGCCAGCAGTGCCGGACTAGCGAGCTACCATGAGCAGTTCTTC. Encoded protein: CASSAGLASYHEQFF.

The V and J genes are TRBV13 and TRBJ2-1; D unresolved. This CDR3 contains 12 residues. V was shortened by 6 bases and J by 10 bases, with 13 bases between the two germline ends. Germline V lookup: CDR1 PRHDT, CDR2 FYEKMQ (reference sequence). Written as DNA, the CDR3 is TGTGCCAGCAGTTCTAACTCCCCGGAGCAGTTCTTC. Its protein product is CASSSNSPEQFF.

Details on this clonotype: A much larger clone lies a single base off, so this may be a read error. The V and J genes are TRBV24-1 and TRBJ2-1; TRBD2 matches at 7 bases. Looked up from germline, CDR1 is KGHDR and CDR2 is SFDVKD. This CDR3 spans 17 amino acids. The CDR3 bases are TGTGCCACCAGTGACCGTACCCCCGGGACTACGTACAGTGAGCAGTTCTTC. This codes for CATSDRTPGTTYSEQFF.

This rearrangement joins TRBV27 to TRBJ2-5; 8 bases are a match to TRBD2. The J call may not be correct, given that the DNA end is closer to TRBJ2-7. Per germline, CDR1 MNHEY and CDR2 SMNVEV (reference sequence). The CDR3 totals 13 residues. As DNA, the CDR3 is TGTGCCCTGCGGAGCGGGAGTGCCCACGAGCAGTACTTC. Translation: CALRSGSAHEQYF.

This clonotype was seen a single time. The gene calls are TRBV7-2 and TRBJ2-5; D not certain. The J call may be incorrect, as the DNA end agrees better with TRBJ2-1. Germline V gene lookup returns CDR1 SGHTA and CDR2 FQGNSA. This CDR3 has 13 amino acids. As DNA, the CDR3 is TGTGCCAGCAGCTTCAACAGACAAGAGACCCAGTTCTTC. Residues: CASSFNRQETQFF.

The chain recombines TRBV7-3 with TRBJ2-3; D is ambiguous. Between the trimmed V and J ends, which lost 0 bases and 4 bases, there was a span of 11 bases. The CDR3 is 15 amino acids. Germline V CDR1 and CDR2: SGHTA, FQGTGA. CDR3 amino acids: CASSLTGISPDTQYF. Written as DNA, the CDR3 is TGTGCCAGCAGCTTAACTGGGATTAGCCCAGATACGCAGTATTTT.

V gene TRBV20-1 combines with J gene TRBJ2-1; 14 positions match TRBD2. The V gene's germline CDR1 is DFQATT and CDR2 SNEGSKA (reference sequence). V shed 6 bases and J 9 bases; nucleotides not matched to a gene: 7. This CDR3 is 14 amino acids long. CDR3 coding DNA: TGCAGTGCCAAGACTAGCGGGAGGGCGGGTGAGCAGTTCTTC. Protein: CSAKTSGRAGEQFF.